This T cell receptor (beta chain) was captured by sequencing in a study of shared clonotypes between healthy human individuals. Trimming left V 4 bases short and J 0 bases short, with 10 bases between. The germline V gene has CDR1 SGDLS and CDR2 YYNGEE. This CDR3 comprises 14 residues. The test was conducted at deep level. This table comes from immunoSEQ multiplex PCR, and its TCRdb copy is limited to in-frame clones, with some not included. In the table there are over a million clones, roughly 96% of which are singletons. Comments on this clone: What it binds is unknown.

Study-level results: Represented diversity, genetic and exposure-history alike, was limited by few donors.

This receptor was taken from a man aged 25-40 years in good health. The rearrangement uses TRBV9 and TRBJ1-1, with a tentative D call TRBD1 (5 bases). The sequenced sample consisted of naive CD4+ T cells sorted from blood. Specified subset: CD45RA+ positively selected. The CDR3 coding sequence is TGTGCCAGCAGCCTCCGGGACCTGAACACTGAAGCTTTCTTT. Protein product: CASSLRDLNTEAFF.